The next 16 T cell receptor beta chains were all read from a single sample in a study of cytomegalovirus exposure and HLA in healthy donors (TCRdb year 2017). Libraries were built with the immunoSEQ multiplex PCR assay. The multiplex PCR relied on a mix of 60 forward primers for TCR Vbeta segments and 13 reverse primers for TCR Jbeta segments. TCRdb re-hosts the immuneACCESS table, in-frame sequences only. Its copies lack some clones; in the studies checked, an unresolved V gene accounts for under half of them, and the cause for the rest is not known. Here the sample has about 160,000 clones; 60% to 85% occur a single time. Together, the top ten hold around 7% of the sample. The sequenced sample was PBMCs. These receptors all come from a woman aged 40-49 years in good health and CMV-seropositive.

This clone occurred once. CDR3 sequence: CASSPARSTGELFF. In nucleotides, the CDR3 is TGTGCCAGCAGTCCCGCTAGGAGCACCGGGGAGCTGTTTTTT. The chain links TRBV6-6 to TRBJ2-2, with no clear D. V lost 5 bases to trimming and J lost 4 bases, with 11 bases between them. The CDR3 loop spans 14 amino acids. Germline-derived CDR1 and CDR2 are MNHNY and SVGAGI (reference sequence).

This chain uses TRBV19 with TRBJ1-2; 9 bases match TRBD1. V lost 9 bases, J lost 8 bases, and 19 bases stayed unmatched. Per the germline V gene, CDR1 is LNHDA and CDR2 is SQIVND (reference sequence). The CDR3 spans 16 residues. The CDR3 bases are TGTGCCAGCGACCACGGGACAGGGTACTCTATGAGAGGCTACACCTTC. Translation gives CASDHGTGYSMRGYTF.

The chain joins TRBV14 to TRBJ2-1; D is unclear. Looked up from germline, CDR1 is SGHDN and CDR2 is FVKESK. CDR3 size: 13 residues. Between the trimmed V and J ends, which lost 4 bases and 13 bases, there was a span of 17 bases. The CDR3 bases are TGTGCCAGCAGCCTCCTCATCTCGGGTTATCAGTTCTTC. It yields the protein CASSLLISGYQFF.

The chain uses TRBV27 and TRBJ2-5; 13 bases are a match to TRBD2. Germline V gene sequence: CDR1 MNHEY, CDR2 SMNVEV (reference sequence). Unmatched junction bases numbered 11, after V lost 5 bases and J lost 5 bases. The CDR3 has 17 residues. In nucleotides, the CDR3 is TGTGCCAGCAGTCCCTCCGGACTAGCGGGGGCCCGGGAGACCCAGTACTTC. Its protein product is CASSPSGLAGARETQYF.

This clone was counted a few times. The CDR3 DNA sequence: TGTGCCAGCCACACCCTGGGGGGAGCGGGTACCGGGGAGCTGTTTTTT. It codes for CASHTLGGAGTGELFF. The rearrangement uses TRBV11-2 and TRBJ2-2, with TRBD2 as a possible D gene (6 bases). The germline CDR1 and CDR2 sequences are SGHAT and FQNNGV. This CDR3 has 16 residues. Trimming removed 8 bases from V and 5 bases from J, with 21 bases in between.

The chain has TRBV19 and TRBJ2-1, with TRBD2 matching 7 bases. V gave up 7 bases and J gave up 3 bases; unmatched junction bases: 6. The CDR3 has 14 residues. Germline-derived CDR1 and CDR2 are LNHDA and SQIVND (reference sequence). CDR3 sequence reads: CASNRGDFYNEQFF. CDR3 in DNA: TGTGCCAGTAATCGGGGGGACTTCTACAATGAGCAGTTCTTC. The whole variable domain, filled in from reference TRBV19 and TRBJ2-1, reads DGGITQSPKYLFRKEGQNVTLSCEQNLNHDAMYWYRQDPGQGLRLIYYSQIVNDFQKGDIAEGYSVSREKKESFPLTVTSAQKNPTAFYLCASNRGDFYNEQFFGPGTRLTVL.

This clone showed up just a few times. V is TRBV9 and J is TRBJ1-2; the D is unclear. The CDR3 contains 15 residues. Germline V lookup: CDR1 SGDLS, CDR2 YYNGEE. V was clipped by 0 bases and J by 4 bases, with 13 bases between them. The CDR3 nucleotides read TGTGCCAGCAGCGTAGACCACTCCCTCTCCTATGGCTACACCTTC. It yields the protein CASSVDHSLSYGYTF.

The V gene is TRBV7-6, the J gene TRBJ2-2, with D unresolved. The CDR3 is made up of 12 amino acids. V lost 5 bases, J lost 3 bases, and 4 bases lay in between. CDR1 and CDR2 from the germline V gene are SGHVS and FNYEAQ. The CDR3 loop reads CASSPDTGELFF. In DNA form, the CDR3 reads TGTGCCAGCAGCCCTGACACCGGGGAGCTGTTTTTT.

This CDR3 is CASQDFVSSAEKLFF. The DNA for the CDR3 is TGTGCCAGCCAGGATTTCGTCTCGTCAGCTGAAAAACTGTTTTTT. This rearrangement joins TRBV6-5 to TRBJ1-4; no clear D gene. Germline CDR1 is MNHEY and CDR2 is SVGAGI. The CDR3 covers 15 residues. V was shortened by 8 bases and J by 7 bases, with 20 bases between the two germline ends.

The V call is TRBV30, the J call TRBJ2-3, with TRBD2 identical over 10 bases. The germline gives CDR1 GTSNPN, CDR2 SVGIG (reference sequence). The trim removed 5 bases at V and 2 bases at J, leaving 7 bases unmatched. There are 15 residues in the CDR3. The DNA of the CDR3 is TGTGCCTGGGGTACAGCGGGGGGGTACACAGATACGCAGTATTTT. It specifies CAWGTAGGYTDTQYF.

In this sample, this clone turned up once. This chain links TRBV28 with TRBJ1-1; tentative D call: TRBD1 (5 bases). The CDR3 is made up of 14 amino acids. CDR1 and CDR2 (germline): MDHEN, SYDVKM. Deletions cut 5 bases from V and 6 bases from J, with 16 bases between. The CDR3 DNA reads as TGTGCCAGCAGTGCCGTCGGGGGGAGTTCTGAAGCTTTCTTT. This encodes CASSAVGGSSEAFF. The complete variable domain, with remaining parts taken from reference TRBV28 and TRBJ1-1, reads DVKVTQSSRYLVKRTGEKVFLECVQDMDHENMFWYRQDPGLGLRLIYFSYDVKMKEKGDIPEGYSVSREKKERFSLILESASTNQTSMYLCASSAVGGSSEAFFGQGTRLTVV.

This clone was seen once. This chain uses TRBV28 with TRBJ1-2; possible D gene TRBD1, 5 bases. This CDR3 spans 14 amino acids. Trimming pared 1 base from V and 6 bases from J, leaving 12 bases between. CDR1 MDHEN and CDR2 SYDVKM come from the germline V gene. In DNA form, the CDR3 reads TGTGCCAGCAGTTTATTTCAGGGACTTCATGGCTACACCTTC. It is translated as CASSLFQGLHGYTF.

This clone has a handful of counts. The chain employs TRBV5-1 and TRBJ2-5; TRBD1 aligns across 8 bases. V shed 0 bases and J 6 bases; nucleotides not matched to a gene: 4. From germline, CDR1 is SGHRS and CDR2 YFSETQ. The CDR3 length is 14 residues. The CDR3 coding sequence is TGCGCCAGCAGCTTGGCAGGGGGCGGGCAGACCCAGTACTTC. It yields the protein CASSLAGGGQTQYF. Together with reference TRBV5-1 and TRBJ2-5, the CDR3 gives the full variable domain: KAGVTQTPRYLIKTRGQQVTLSCSPISGHRSVSWYQQTPGQGLQFLFEYFSETQRNKGNFPGRFSGRQFSNSRSEMNVSTLELGDSALYLCASSLAGGGQTQYFGPGTRLLVL.

The chain is built from TRBV5-6 and TRBJ1-1, with TRBD1 as a possible D gene (6 bases). The CDR3 covers 17 residues. V was shortened by 3 bases and J by 5 bases, with 23 bases between the two germline ends. Germline CDR1 reads SGHDT; CDR2 reads YYEEEE. DNA of the CDR3: TGTGCCAGCAGCTACGAACCTAAGACAGGCCAAGGGACTGAAGCTTTCTTT. It encodes CASSYEPKTGQGTEAFF.

Only a few counts were recorded for this clone. An end of the junction differs from the germline gene, which may be a read error. V usage is TRBV28 and J usage is TRBJ2-7; D is perhaps TRBD2 (6 bases). The CDR3 runs 11 residues. Germline assignment: CDR1 MDHEN and CDR2 SYDVKM. The CDR3 coding sequence is TGTGCCAGCAGCGGACTAAAATCCTTCTTCTTC. This sequence encodes CASSGLKSFFF. The variable domain in full, with the rest retrieved from reference TRBV28 and TRBJ2-7, is DVKVTQSSRYLVKRTGEKVFLECVQDMDHENMFWYRQDPGLGLRLIYFSYDVKMKEKGDIPEGYSVSREKKERFSLILESASTNQTSMYLCASSGLKSFFFGPGTRLTVT.

The genes are TRBV7-2 and TRBJ2-3, with TRBD2 as a possible D gene (6 bases). CDR1 and CDR2 from the germline V gene are SGHTA and FQGNSA. The length of the CDR3 is 13 residues. The V and J ends lost 0 bases and 13 bases respectively, with 14 bases between them. The CDR3 region is CASSLAGLPGEYF. The CDR3, as DNA: TGTGCCAGCAGCTTAGCGGGGCTTCCGGGGGAGTATTTT.